This T cell receptor (beta chain) is from a study of regulatory and conventional T cells in RAG deficiency (dated by TCRdb to about 2017). Broadly, across the study: To compare the diversity and composition of the repertoires of Treg, conventional CD4+ and CD8+ T cells between RAG-deficient patients and healthy controls, the study applied high-throughput TCR beta sequencing. Overall study results and their limits: Markedly lower Shannon entropy and higher Simpson indices were observed in RAG-deficient patients than in control T-cell subpopulations. Compared with controls, Omenn syndrome and CID/AS patients had around 110-fold fewer unique TCR beta sequences in Treg cells, but only about 9.5-fold fewer in the other subsets. For some subjects, some T-cell subset analyses were not performed. All patient T-cell subsets had shorter CDR3 lengths; Omenn syndrome patients showed >80% Treg-Tconv repertoire overlap at nucleotide and amino acid level. In Omenn syndrome patients, sorted CD25-high CD127-low cells may represent peripherally activated cells rather than bona fide Treg cells.

Several healthy control donors served as the comparison group for repertoire analyses. CD8+ T cells lacking CD4 were purified from blood before genomic DNA extraction. Receptor libraries were prepared by the immunoSEQ multiplex PCR assay. Rearranged TCR beta chain products were amplified from the genomic DNA of sorted T-cell subsets and were then sequenced. For the original study's pipeline: Shannon entropy and Simpson indices were used to quantify the repertoire diversity of productive TCR beta rearrangements. Clonal expansion was assessed using the summed frequency of the 100 most abundant productive TCR beta clonotypes among total reads. A self-reactivity index based on amino acid usage at CDR3beta positions 6 and 7 was applied to the TRB repertoires. Two-way ANOVA was used for repertoire analyses, and Student t or Mann-Whitney tests were used for flow cytometric analyses. What TCRdb holds here is the immuneACCESS table cut down to in-frame rearrangements. Part of the clones is not present; checked against another copy, under half of the missing clones reflect an unresolved V gene, and the others are unexplained. V and J calls and clone size come straight from that table; D and trimming were deduced from the DNA. This sample lists around 37,000 clones; around 91% were detected once. Approximately 15% of the sample is in the top ten clones.

As for this clone: Its recognized antigen is unknown. Per-nucleotide qualities are absent, and no much larger clonotype sits a single base away.

The same sample was also used in a study of regulatory T cells. The second study also describes: For the multiplex PCR, 52 forward TRBV primers and 13 reverse TRBJ primers were used, and amplification bias was corrected with both assay-based and computational methods. Restricted unique TRB V-J pairs and skewed V and J gene usage were observed in patient repertoires, most markedly in regulatory T cells. The study compared T-cell receptor beta repertoires of sorted regulatory, conventional CD4+ and CD8+ T cells in CD3G-deficient patients with those in healthy controls. Ficoll density separation was used to isolate peripheral blood mononuclear cells. CD3+ CD8+ CD4- T cells were isolated on a FACSAria cell sorter. Rearranged TRB loci were amplified from genomic DNA by multiplex PCR within the immunoSEQ assay. Sequencing of the TRB amplicons was done on an Illumina HiSeq platform. Custom algorithms error-filtered the raw sequences and aligned them to reference gene sequences, after which the immunoSEQ online tools were used for analysis. The frequencies of productive and nonproductive TRB rearrangements were evaluated among unique sequences as well as among total sequences. For group comparisons, t tests, Mann-Whitney tests or two-way ANOVA were performed in Prism software.

The sequence was obtained from a human donor in good health. Sequenced sample: CD8+ T cells sorted from blood.

The CDR3 protein: CASRFSGSAEAFF. The sequenced DNA: TGCGCCAGCAGGTTTTCAGGGTCGGCTGAAGCTTTCTTT. The sequence joins TRBV4-1 to TRBJ1-1; the D segment could be TRBD1, given 5 matching bases. The CDR3 spans 13 residues, from the cysteine through the phenylalanine. The retained sequence is limited to the CDR3, 39 bases, with the frame set at the first base. The germline V gene gives CDR1 as MGHRA and CDR2 as YSYEKL. V is pared back by 6 bases and J by 6 bases, with 14 bases lying between the germline termini.